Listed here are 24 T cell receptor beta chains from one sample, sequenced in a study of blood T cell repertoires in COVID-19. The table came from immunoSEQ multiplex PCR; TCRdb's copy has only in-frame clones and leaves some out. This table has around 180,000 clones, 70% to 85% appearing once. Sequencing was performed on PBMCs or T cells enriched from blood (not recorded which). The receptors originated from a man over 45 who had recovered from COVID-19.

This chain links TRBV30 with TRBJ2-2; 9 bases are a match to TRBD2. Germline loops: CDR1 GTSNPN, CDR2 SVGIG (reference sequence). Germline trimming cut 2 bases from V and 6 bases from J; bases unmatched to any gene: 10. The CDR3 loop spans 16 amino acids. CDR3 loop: CAWSLGGGARAGELFF. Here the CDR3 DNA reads TGTGCCTGGAGTTTAGGCGGGGGGGCGAGGGCCGGGGAGCTGTTTTTT.

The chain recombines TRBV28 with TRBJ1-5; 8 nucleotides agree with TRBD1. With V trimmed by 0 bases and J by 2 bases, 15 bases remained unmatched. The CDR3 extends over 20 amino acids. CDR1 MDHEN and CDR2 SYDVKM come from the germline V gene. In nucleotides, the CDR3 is TGTGCCAGCAGTTTATGGGCAGGGGGCTTTAACCTCGGAGGCAATCAGCCCCAGCATTTT. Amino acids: CASSLWAGGFNLGGNQPQHF.

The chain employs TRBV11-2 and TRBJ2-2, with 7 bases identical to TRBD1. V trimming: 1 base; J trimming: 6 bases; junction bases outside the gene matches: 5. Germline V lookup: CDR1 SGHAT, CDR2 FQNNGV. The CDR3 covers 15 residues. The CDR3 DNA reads TGTGCCAGCAGCTTAGGGCAGGGGGTATCCGGGGAGCTGTTTTTT. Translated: CASSLGQGVSGELFF.

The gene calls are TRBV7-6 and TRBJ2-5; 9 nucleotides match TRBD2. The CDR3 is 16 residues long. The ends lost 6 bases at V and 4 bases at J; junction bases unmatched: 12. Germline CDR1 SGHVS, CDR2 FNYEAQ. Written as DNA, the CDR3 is TGTGCCAGCAGAAGAGCTGCCGGGACTAGCCTAGAGACCCAGTACTTC. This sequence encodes CASRRAAGTSLETQYF. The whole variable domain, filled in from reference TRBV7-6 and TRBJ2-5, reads GAGVSQSPRYKVTKRGQDVALRCDPISGHVSLYWYRQALGQGPEFLTYFNYEAQQDKSGLPNDRFSAERPEGSISTLTIQRTEQRDSAMYRCASRRAAGTSLETQYFGPGTRLLVL.

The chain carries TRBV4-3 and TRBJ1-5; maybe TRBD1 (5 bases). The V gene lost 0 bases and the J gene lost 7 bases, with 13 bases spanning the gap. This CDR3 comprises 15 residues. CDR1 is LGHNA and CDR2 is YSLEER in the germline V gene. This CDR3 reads CASSQDQQANQPQHF. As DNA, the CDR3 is TGCGCCAGCAGCCAAGATCAACAGGCCAACCAGCCCCAGCATTTT.

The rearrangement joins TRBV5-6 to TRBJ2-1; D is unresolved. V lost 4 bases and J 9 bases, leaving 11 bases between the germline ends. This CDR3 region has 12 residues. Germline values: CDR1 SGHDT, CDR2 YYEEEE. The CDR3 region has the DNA TGTGCCAGCAGCCTTGCTGCGATTGAGCAGTTCTTC. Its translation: CASSLAAIEQFF.

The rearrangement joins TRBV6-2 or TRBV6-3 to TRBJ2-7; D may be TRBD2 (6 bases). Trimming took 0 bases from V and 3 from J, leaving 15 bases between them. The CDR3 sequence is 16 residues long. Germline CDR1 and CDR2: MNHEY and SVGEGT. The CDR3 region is CASSYSRFGGDYEQYF. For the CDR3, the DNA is TGTGCCAGCAGTTACTCGAGATTCGGGGGAGACTACGAGCAGTACTTC.

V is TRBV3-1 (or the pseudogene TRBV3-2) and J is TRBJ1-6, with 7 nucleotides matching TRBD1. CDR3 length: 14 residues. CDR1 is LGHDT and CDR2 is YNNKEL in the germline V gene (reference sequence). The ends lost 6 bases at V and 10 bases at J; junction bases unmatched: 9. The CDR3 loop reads CASRRQGAGSPLHF. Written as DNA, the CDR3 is TGTGCCAGCAGACGACAGGGCGCAGGATCACCCCTCCACTTT.

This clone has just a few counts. The CDR3 reads CASSQSETTLVDRVNQPQHF. The CDR3 bases are TGTGCCAGCAGCCAATCGGAGACAACCCTAGTCGACAGGGTAAATCAGCCCCAGCATTTT. This sequence joins TRBV3-1 (or the pseudogene TRBV3-2) and TRBJ1-5; 7 bases agree with TRBD1. Germline V gene lookup returns CDR1 LGHDT and CDR2 YNNKEL (reference sequence). With V trimmed by 2 bases and J by 4 bases, 20 bases remained unmatched. The CDR3 spans 20 residues.

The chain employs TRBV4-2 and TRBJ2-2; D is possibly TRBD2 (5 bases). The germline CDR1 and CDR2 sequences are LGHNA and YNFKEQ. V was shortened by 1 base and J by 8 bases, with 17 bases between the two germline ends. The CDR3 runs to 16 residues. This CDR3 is CASSQVVASQGGELFF. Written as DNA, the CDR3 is TGTGCCAGCAGCCAAGTGGTAGCTAGCCAAGGGGGGGAGCTGTTTTTT.

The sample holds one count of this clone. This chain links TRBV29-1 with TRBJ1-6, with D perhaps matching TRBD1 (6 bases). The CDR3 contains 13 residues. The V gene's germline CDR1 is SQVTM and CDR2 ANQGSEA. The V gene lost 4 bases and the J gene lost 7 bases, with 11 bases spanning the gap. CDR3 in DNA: TGCAGCGTTGCCAGGGACAAAAATTCACCCCTCCACTTT. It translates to CSVARDKNSPLHF.

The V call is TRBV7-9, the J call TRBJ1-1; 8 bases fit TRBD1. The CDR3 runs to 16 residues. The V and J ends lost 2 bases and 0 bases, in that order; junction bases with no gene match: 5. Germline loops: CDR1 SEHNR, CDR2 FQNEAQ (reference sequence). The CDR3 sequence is CASSLPRGRVNTEAFF. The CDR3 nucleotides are TGTGCCAGCAGCTTACCCAGGGGGCGAGTGAACACTGAAGCTTTCTTT.

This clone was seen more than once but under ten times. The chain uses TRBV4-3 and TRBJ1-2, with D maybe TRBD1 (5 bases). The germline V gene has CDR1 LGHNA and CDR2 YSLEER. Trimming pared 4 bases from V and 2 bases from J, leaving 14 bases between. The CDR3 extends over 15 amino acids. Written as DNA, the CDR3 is TGCGCCAGCAGCCCGGACGGGGGAAGAAACTATGGCTACACCTTC. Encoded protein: CASSPDGGRNYGYTF.

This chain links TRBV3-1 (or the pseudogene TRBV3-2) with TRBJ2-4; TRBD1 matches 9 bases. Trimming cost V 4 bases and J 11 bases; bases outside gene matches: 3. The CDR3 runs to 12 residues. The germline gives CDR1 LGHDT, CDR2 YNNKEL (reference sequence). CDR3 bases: TGTGCCAGCAGCCGGGACAGGGAGGTTCAGTACTTC. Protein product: CASSRDREVQYF.

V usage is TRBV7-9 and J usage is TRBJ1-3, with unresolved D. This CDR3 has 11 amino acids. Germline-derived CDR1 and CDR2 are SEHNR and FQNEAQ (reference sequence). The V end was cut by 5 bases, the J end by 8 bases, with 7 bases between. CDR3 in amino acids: CASSPPDTIYF. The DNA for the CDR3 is TGTGCCAGCAGCCCGCCGGACACCATATATTTT.

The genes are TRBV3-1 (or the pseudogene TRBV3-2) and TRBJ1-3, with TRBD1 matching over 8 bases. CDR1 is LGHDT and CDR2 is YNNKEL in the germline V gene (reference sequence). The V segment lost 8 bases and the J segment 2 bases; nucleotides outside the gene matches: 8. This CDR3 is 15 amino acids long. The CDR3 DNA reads TGTGCCAGCGCTTTGACAGGGGCGGCTGGAAACACCATATATTTT. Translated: CASALTGAAGNTIYF.

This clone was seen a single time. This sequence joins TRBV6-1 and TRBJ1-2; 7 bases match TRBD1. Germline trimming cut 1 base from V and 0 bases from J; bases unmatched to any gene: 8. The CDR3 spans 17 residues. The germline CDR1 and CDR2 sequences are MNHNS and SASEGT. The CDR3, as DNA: TGTGCCAGCAGTGAAGTGTCGGACAGGATCTCTAACTATGGCTACACCTTC. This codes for CASSEVSDRISNYGYTF.

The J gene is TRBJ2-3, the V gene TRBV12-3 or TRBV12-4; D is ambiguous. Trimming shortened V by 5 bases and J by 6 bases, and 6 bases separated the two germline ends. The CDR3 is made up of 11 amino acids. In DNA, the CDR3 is TGTGCCAGCAGTACGGTGGATACGCAGTATTTT. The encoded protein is CASSTVDTQYF.

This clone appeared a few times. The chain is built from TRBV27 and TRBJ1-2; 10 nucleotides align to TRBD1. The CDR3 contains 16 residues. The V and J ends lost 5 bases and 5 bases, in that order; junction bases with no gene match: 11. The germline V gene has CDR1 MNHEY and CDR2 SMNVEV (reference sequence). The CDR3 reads CASSRRQGAFEYGYTF. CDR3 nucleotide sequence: TGTGCCAGCAGTCGCAGACAGGGGGCCTTCGAGTATGGCTACACCTTC.

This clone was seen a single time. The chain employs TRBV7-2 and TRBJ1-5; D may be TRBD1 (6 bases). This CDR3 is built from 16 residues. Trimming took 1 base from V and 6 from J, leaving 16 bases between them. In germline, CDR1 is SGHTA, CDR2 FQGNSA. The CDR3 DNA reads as TGTGCCAGCAGCTTAGATGGGGTCGGGGGGCGTCAGCCCCAGCATTTT. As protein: CASSLDGVGGRQPQHF.

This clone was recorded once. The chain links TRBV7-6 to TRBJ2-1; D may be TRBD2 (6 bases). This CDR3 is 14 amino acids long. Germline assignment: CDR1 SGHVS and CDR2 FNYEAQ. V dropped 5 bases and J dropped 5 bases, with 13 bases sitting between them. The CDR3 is CASSPGGSNNEQFF. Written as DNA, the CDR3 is TGTGCCAGCAGCCCCGGGGGTTCTAACAATGAGCAGTTCTTC.

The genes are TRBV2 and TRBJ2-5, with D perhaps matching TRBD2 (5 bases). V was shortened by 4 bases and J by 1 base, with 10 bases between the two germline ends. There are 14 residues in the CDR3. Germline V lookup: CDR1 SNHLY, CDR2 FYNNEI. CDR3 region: CASSVGLAQETQYF. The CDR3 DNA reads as TGTGCCAGCAGTGTCGGGCTAGCCCAAGAGACCCAGTACTTC. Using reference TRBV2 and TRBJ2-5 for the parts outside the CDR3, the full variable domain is EPEVTQTPSHQVTQMGQEVILRCVPISNHLYFYWYRQILGQKVEFLVSFYNNEISEKSEIFDDQFSVERPDGSNFTLKIRSTKLEDSAMYFCASSVGLAQETQYFGPGTRLLVL.

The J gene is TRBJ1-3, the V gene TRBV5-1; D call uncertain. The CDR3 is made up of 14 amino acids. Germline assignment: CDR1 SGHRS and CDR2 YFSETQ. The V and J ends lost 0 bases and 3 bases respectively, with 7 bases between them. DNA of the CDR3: TGCGCCAGCAGCTTGGGGAGCGATGGAAACACCATATATTTT. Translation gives CASSLGSDGNTIYF.

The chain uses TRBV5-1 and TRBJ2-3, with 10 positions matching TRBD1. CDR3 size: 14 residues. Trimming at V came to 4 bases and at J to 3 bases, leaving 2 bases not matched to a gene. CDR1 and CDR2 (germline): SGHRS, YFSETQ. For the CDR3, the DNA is TGCGCCAGCAGCGCGGGACAGGGGACAGATACGCAGTATTTT. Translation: CASSAGQGTDTQYF. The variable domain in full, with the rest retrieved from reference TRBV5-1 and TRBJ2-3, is KAGVTQTPRYLIKTRGQQVTLSCSPISGHRSVSWYQQTPGQGLQFLFEYFSETQRNKGNFPGRFSGRQFSNSRSEMNVSTLELGDSALYLCASSAGQGTDTQYFGPGTRLTVL.